This note documents a single TCR beta chain sequence. The target of this receptor is not known. It has no much larger one-base neighbor in the sample; base qualities were not kept. Donors were 30 to 45 systemically healthy Caucasian individuals from Russia aged 6 to 90 years. Roughly 11 milliliters of peripheral blood were drawn from each donor into EDTA-treated Vacutainer tubes. PBMCs were isolated by Ficoll-Paque density-gradient centrifugation, with at least 7 million obtained per sample. Total RNA was extracted from PBMCs with Trizol reagent, with at least 5.5 micrograms obtained per sample. Naive CD45RAhigh/CD27high T cell percentages were measured by flow cytometry on a PBMC aliquot from every donor. The sample belongs to a study of blood T cells in healthy people across ages (dated by TCRdb to the mid-2010s). Context from the whole study: In model experiments, template switching captured about one uniquely barcoded TCR beta cDNA molecule for every two T cells. To avoid experimental bias, donors of different ages were spread randomly across the sequencing lanes. The study analyzed two additional independent replicas of 1 million unique cDNA reads from the same blood draw for two donors, one aged 18 to 29 and one aged 80 or older. The donors were split into four age groups: young (average 16 years), middle-aged (39), aged (62) and long-lived (approximately 80). Age-related changes in TCR beta repertoire diversity were measured in the study by deep sequencing normalized with unique cDNA molecular identifiers.

Taken from cysteine to phenylalanine, the CDR3 has 15 residues. CDR3 DNA is the only sequence kept; it has 45 bases, read in frame from the first base. According to the germline V gene, CDR1 reads SGHDN and CDR2 reads FVKESK. V is clipped by 0 bases and J by 6 bases, and the sequence between their germline boundaries is 14 bases long. The full study reports these points: Compared with the aged group, the long-lived group had more naive CD4+ T cells, fewer expanded clones and increased TCR diversity, a pattern suggesting age selection. Since profiling was done on bulk unsorted PBMCs, naive and antigen-experienced compartments could not be conclusively compared. As age increased, observed TCR beta diversity per million T cells dropped in a roughly linear way, and a significant reduction was already evident by age around 41. Because the CMV infection status of the donors was unknown, age-related changes in expanded clonotypes may potentially have been confounded. Estimates of total diversity based on one million sequenced T cells were considered lower bounds and underestimates. A strong correlation was found between observed TCR beta diversity and the percentage of naive T cells measured by flow cytometry.

Libraries were built with 5' RACE. These reads were obtained on an Illumina HiSeq 2500. A second PCR of about 7 to 12 cycles was performed with a sample-barcoded 5' primer and a J-beta primer mix. A template-switch 5' adaptor carrying 12 random nucleotides introduced a unique molecular identifier onto each TCR beta cDNA molecule. At least 2.5 million CDR3-containing paired-end reads were obtained from each sample. All of the RNA was converted into first-strand cDNA using the Mint cDNA synthesis kit, with a TRBC-specific oligonucleotide serving as the primer. After uracil-DNA glycosylase treatment, a first 18-cycle PCR used universal primers M1SS and BC2_uni_R on all cDNA. The published analysis was carried out like this. Each sample was normalized by randomly selecting 1 million high-quality reads, each carrying a distinct molecular identifier. Reads sharing molecular identifiers were discarded rather than binned into consensus sequences. MiTCR, run with a Q25 quality threshold and the strictest error-elimination algorithm, handled CDR3 identification, clonotype clustering and error correction. Lower-bound total TCR beta diversity was estimated with a nonparametric unseen species model using Euler transformation. TCRdb redid the processing of the public reads, applying fastp at Q25 and MiXCR, and retained in-frame beta chains. Each CDR3 protein gets just one entry, which takes the most common genes and DNA from the rows behind it. TCRdb's processing, not the authors' own work, is the source of the V and J calls. For this sample the table gives 700,000 to 850,000 distinct CDR3 sequences, of which about 36% were detected only once. Approximately 12% of the sample goes to the ten largest clones.

The clonotype comes from a man in his late teens or twenties in good health. The sample taken for sequencing was blood. The receptor chain draws on TRBV14 and TRBJ1-1, with no D gene named confidently. The CDR3 reads CASSQDSSVYAEAFF. The DNA sequence is TGTGCCAGCAGCCAAGACAGTTCGGTATACGCTGAAGCTTTCTTT.